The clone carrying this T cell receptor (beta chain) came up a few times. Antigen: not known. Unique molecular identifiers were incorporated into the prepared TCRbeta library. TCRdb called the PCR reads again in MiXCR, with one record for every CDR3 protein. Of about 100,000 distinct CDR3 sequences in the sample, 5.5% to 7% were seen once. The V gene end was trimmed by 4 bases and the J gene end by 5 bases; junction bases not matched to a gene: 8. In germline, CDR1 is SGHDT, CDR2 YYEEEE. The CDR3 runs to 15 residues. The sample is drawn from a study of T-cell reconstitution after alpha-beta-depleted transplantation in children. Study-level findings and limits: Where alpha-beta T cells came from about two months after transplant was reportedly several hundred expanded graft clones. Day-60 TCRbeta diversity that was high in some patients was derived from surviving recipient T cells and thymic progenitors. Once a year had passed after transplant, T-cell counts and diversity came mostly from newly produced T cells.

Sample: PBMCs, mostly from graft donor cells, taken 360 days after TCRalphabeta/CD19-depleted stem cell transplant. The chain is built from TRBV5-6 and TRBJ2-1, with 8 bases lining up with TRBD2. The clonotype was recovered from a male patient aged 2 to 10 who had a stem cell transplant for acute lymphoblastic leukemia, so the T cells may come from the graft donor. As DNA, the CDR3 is TGTGCCAGCAGCCGGGGTAGCGGGGCCAACAATGAGCAGTTCTTC. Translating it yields CASSRGSGANNEQFF.